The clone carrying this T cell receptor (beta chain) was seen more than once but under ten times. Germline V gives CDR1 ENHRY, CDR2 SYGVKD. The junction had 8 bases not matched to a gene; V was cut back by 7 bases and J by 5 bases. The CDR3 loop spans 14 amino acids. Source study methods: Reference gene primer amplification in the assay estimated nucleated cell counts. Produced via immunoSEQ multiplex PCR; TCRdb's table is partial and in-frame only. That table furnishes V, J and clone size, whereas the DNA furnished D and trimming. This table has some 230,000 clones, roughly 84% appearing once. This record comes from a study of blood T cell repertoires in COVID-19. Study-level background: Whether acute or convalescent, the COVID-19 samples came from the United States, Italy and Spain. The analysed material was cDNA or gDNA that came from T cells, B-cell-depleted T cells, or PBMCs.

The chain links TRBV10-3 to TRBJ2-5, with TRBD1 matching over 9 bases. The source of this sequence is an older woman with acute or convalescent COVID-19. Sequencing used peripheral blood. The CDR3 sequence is CAIKGQGNRETQYF. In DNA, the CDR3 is TGTGCCATCAAGGGACAGGGCAACCGGGAGACCCAGTACTTC.